Shown below are 23 T cell receptor beta chains from a single sample sequenced in a study of shared clonotypes between healthy human individuals. Profiling relied on immunoSEQ multiplex PCR, and the TCRdb table lists in-frame clones only, not all of them. The sample shows approximately 700,000 clones, 73% of them seen only once. Material: memory CD4+ T cells sorted from blood. As to subset: CD45RA-negative fraction. Receptors were obtained from a woman younger than 45 in good health.

V gene TRBV5-4 combines with J gene TRBJ2-2; TRBD2 matches 10 bases. This CDR3 is built from 15 residues. V lost 4 bases to trimming and J lost 4 bases; unmatched junction nucleotides: 4. The germline V gene has CDR1 SGHNT and CDR2 YYREEE (reference sequence). Here the CDR3 DNA reads TGTGCCAGCAGCCTACGGACTAGCGGCACCGGGGAGCTGTTTTTT. This translates into CASSLRTSGTGELFF.

V usage is TRBV7-3 and J usage is TRBJ2-7; D not certain. The CDR3 spans 17 residues. CDR1 and CDR2 (germline): SGHTA, FQGTGA. Trimming shortened V by 3 bases and J by 0 bases, and 18 bases separated the two germline ends. CDR3 loop: CASSLNDVLPLSYEQYF. The CDR3 bases are TGTGCCAGCAGCTTGAATGATGTCCTTCCTCTCTCCTACGAGCAGTACTTC. Full variable domain (rest looked up from reference TRBV7-3 and TRBJ2-7): GAGVSQTPSNKVTEKGKYVELRCDPISGHTALYWYRQSLGQGPEFLIYFQGTGAADDSGLPNDRFFAVRPEGSVSTLKIQRTERGDSAVYLCASSLNDVLPLSYEQYFGPGTRLTVT.

The chain carries TRBV28 and TRBJ1-1, with TRBD1 matching 7 bases. The CDR3 totals 16 residues. Germline values: CDR1 MDHEN, CDR2 SYDVKM. The J segment lost 6 bases and the V segment lost 3 bases, leaving 13 bases of the junction unmatched. The CDR3 sequence is CASSLLTRGLVPEAFF. CDR3 nucleotide sequence: TGTGCCAGCAGTTTGCTTACCAGGGGGTTGGTCCCTGAAGCTTTCTTT.

The genes are TRBV27 and TRBJ2-2; TRBD1 might be the D (6 bases). V dropped 3 bases and J dropped 4 bases, with 18 bases sitting between them. Germline V gene data show CDR1 as MNHEY and CDR2 as SMNVEV (reference sequence). The CDR3 extends over 17 amino acids. CDR3 bases: TGTGCCAGCAGTTTTTTCTTTAGGCAGGGGACCACCGGGGAGCTGTTTTTT. The encoded protein is CASSFFFRQGTTGELFF.

This clone was seen a handful of times. The rearrangement links TRBV4-2 to TRBJ2-7; 9 bases fit TRBD2. Germline trimming cut 2 bases from V and 5 bases from J; bases unmatched to any gene: 7. Germline lookup yields CDR1 LGHNA and CDR2 YNFKEQ. This CDR3 comprises 15 residues. For the CDR3, the DNA is TGTGCCAGCAGCCAAAGTTTCCTAGCGGGAAACGAGCAGTACTTC. It encodes CASSQSFLAGNEQYF.

This clone was seen a single time. The rearrangement joins TRBV4-1 to TRBJ2-6, with 7 bases fitting TRBD1. V gave up 5 bases and J gave up 0 bases; unmatched junction bases: 4. CDR3 length: 16 residues. Germline V gene data show CDR1 as MGHRA and CDR2 as YSYEKL. The CDR3 coding sequence is TGCGCCAGCAGCAAGACAGGGAACTCTGGGGCCAACGTCCTGACTTTC. Protein product: CASSKTGNSGANVLTF.

The rearrangement uses TRBV10-3 and TRBJ2-7, with a possible D match to TRBD1 (6 bases). The CDR3 contains 13 residues. With 6 bases removed from V and 8 bases from J, the gap between germline ends came to 17 bases. CDR1 is ENHRY and CDR2 is SYGVKD in the germline V gene. The CDR3 region is CAISDQGNGKQYF. CDR3 in DNA: TGTGCCATCAGCGATCAGGGGAACGGGAAGCAGTACTTC.

The chain carries TRBV11-3 and TRBJ2-7, with D unresolved. Trimming pared 5 bases from V and 3 bases from J, leaving 17 bases between. The CDR3 length is 15 residues. Per germline, CDR1 SGHNT and CDR2 YENEEA. The DNA for the CDR3 is TGTGCCAGCAGCCCCTCGGACGGAGAAAACTACGAGCAGTACTTC. Amino acid sequence: CASSPSDGENYEQYF. The full variable domain, rest sourced from reference TRBV11-3 and TRBJ2-7, is EAGVVQSPRYKIIEKKQPVAFWCNPISGHNTLYWYLQNLGQGPELLIRYENEEAVDDSQLPKDRFSAERLKGVDSTLKIQPAELGDSAVYLCASSPSDGENYEQYFGPGTRLTVT.

This clone was picked up a small number of times. The CDR3 sequence: CASTHPREATKNIQYF. As DNA, the CDR3 is TGTGCCAGCACCCACCCCAGGGAAGCCACCAAAAACATTCAGTACTTC. The chain uses TRBV2 and TRBJ2-4; possibly TRBD1 for D (5 bases). The V end was cut by 7 bases, the J end by 2 bases, with 18 bases between. The CDR3 length is 16 residues. CDR1 is SNHLY and CDR2 is FYNNEI in the germline V gene.

This clone was detected only a few times. The chain combines TRBV4-1 with TRBJ2-7, with D possibly TRBD1 on 5 matching bases. The CDR3 sequence is 15 residues long. Germline V CDR1 and CDR2: MGHRA, YSYEKL. Trimming removed 3 bases from V and 3 bases from J, with 15 bases in between. For the CDR3, the DNA is TGCGCCAGCAGCCACCAAATTGGACAAGACTACGAGCAGTACTTC. Translation gives CASSHQIGQDYEQYF.

The table lists this clone with a count of one. This chain uses TRBV5-1 with TRBJ2-5, with 8 bases fitting TRBD1. CDR3 size: 14 residues. Trimming cost V 3 bases and J 5 bases; bases outside gene matches: 6. CDR1 SGHRS and CDR2 YFSETQ come from the germline V gene. Here the CDR3 DNA reads TGCGCCAGCAGCTCAGGGGGCTTTGCGGAGACCCAGTACTTC. Its translation is CASSSGGFAETQYF.

A word on this clone: The same CDR3 can be traced to other DNA sequences in this sample. V usage is TRBV27 and J usage is TRBJ1-2; D possibly corresponds to TRBD1 (5 bases). This CDR3 has 12 amino acids. Germline V CDR1 and CDR2: MNHEY, SMNVEV (reference sequence). V dropped 6 bases and J dropped 0 bases, with 5 bases sitting between them. The CDR3 region has the DNA TGTGCCAGCAGGACAGCTAACTATGGCTACACCTTC. Protein: CASRTANYGYTF.

The chain recombines TRBV5-4 with TRBJ1-4; TRBD1 matches at 12 bases. Germline lookup yields CDR1 SGHNT and CDR2 YYREEE (reference sequence). The CDR3 covers 17 residues. The junction had 14 bases not matched to a gene; V was cut back by 4 bases and J by 10 bases. The CDR3 DNA reads as TGTGCCAGCAGCCGAGGGGGACAGGGGGCGACTTTTCCAAAACTGTTTTTT. Amino acid sequence: CASSRGGQGATFPKLFF.

This clone was picked up one time. The chain links TRBV27 to TRBJ2-5; D could derive from TRBD1 or TRBD2 (5 bases each). Germline V gene data show CDR1 as MNHEY and CDR2 as SMNVEV (reference sequence). The CDR3 length is 13 residues. V shed 7 bases and J shed 0 bases, with 9 bases lying between them. The CDR3 DNA reads TGTGCCAGCAAACGGGACGACCAAGAGACCCAGTACTTC. It codes for CASKRDDQETQYF.

This rearrangement joins TRBV5-4 to TRBJ2-1; 11 nucleotides agree with TRBD2. The V gene end was trimmed by 4 bases and the J gene end by 9 bases; junction bases not matched to a gene: 12. CDR3 length equals 16 residues. Germline CDR1 reads SGHNT; CDR2 reads YYREEE (reference sequence). This CDR3 is CASSLPALAGVSEQFF. In nucleotides, the CDR3 is TGTGCCAGCAGCCTTCCGGCACTAGCGGGAGTATCTGAGCAGTTCTTC. Full variable domain (rest looked up from reference TRBV5-4 and TRBJ2-1): ETGVTQSPTHLIKTRGQQVTLRCSSQSGHNTVSWYQQALGQGPQFIFQYYREEENGRGNFPPRFSGLQFPNYSSELNVNALELDDSALYLCASSLPALAGVSEQFFGPGTRLTVL.

The chain carries TRBV5-1 and TRBJ2-7; D is undetermined. CDR1 and CDR2 from the germline V gene are SGHRS and YFSETQ. This CDR3 spans 13 amino acids. Trimming pared 4 bases from V and 7 bases from J, leaving 15 bases between. The CDR3 sequence is CASSLDSLGEQYF. The CDR3 DNA reads as TGCGCCAGCAGCCTAGACTCCCTGGGGGAGCAGTACTTC. The variable domain in full, completed from reference TRBV5-1 and TRBJ2-7, reads KAGVTQTPRYLIKTRGQQVTLSCSPISGHRSVSWYQQTPGQGLQFLFEYFSETQRNKGNFPGRFSGRQFSNSRSEMNVSTLELGDSALYLCASSLDSLGEQYFGPGTRLTVT.

CDR3 sequence: CASSEDERAQHF. The CDR3 DNA is TGTGCCAGCAGTGAAGACGAAAGGGCCCAGCATTTT. The chain employs TRBV6-1 and TRBJ1-5, with unresolved D. The germline V and J ends were trimmed by 1 base and 11 bases, with 9 bases remaining between them. The CDR3 covers 12 residues. The germline V gene encodes CDR1 MNHNS and CDR2 SASEGT.

The chain joins TRBV30 to TRBJ2-7; 9 bases are shared with TRBD1. There are 14 residues in the CDR3. V shed 1 base and J 3 bases; nucleotides not matched to a gene: 4. Germline loops: CDR1 GTSNPN, CDR2 SVGIG (reference sequence). The CDR3 here is CAWSAGTGLYEQYF. In DNA, the CDR3 is TGTGCCTGGAGTGCTGGGACAGGGCTCTACGAGCAGTACTTC.

The chain couples TRBV5-1 to TRBJ1-1, with TRBD1 matching 8 bases. This CDR3 spans 14 amino acids. V gave up 5 bases and J gave up 4 bases; unmatched junction bases: 7. CDR1 and CDR2 from the germline V gene are SGHRS and YFSETQ. The CDR3 loop reads CASSQGAGGTEAFF. CDR3 coding DNA: TGCGCCAGCAGTCAGGGGGCAGGGGGCACTGAAGCTTTCTTT.

The J gene is TRBJ2-3, the V gene TRBV20-1; no clear D. The CDR3 totals 11 residues. CDR1 and CDR2 (germline): DFQATT, SNEGSKA (reference sequence). Trimming removed 3 bases from V and 8 bases from J, with 9 bases in between. CDR3 in DNA: TGCAGTGCTAGTGTGGACCCTACGCAGTATTTT. As protein: CSASVDPTQYF.

This chain uses TRBV6-1 with TRBJ1-4, with D possibly TRBD1 on 6 matching bases. Germline assignment: CDR1 MNHNS and CDR2 SASEGT. V was shortened by 5 bases and J by 7 bases, with 11 bases between the two germline ends. The CDR3 extends over 13 amino acids. CDR3 in amino acids: CASSSKGGEKLFF. DNA of the CDR3: TGTGCCAGCAGTTCAAAGGGGGGTGAAAAACTGTTTTTT.

In nucleotides, the CDR3 is TGTGCCAGCAGTTTATTCTCCGGGAGGACTAATGAAAAACTGTTTTTT. Protein sequence: CASSLFSGRTNEKLFF. The chain couples TRBV28 to TRBJ1-4; no definite D call. Germline CDR1 MDHEN, CDR2 SYDVKM. This CDR3 spans 16 amino acids. Trimming removed 1 base at V and 2 bases at J, with 11 bases between.

The rearrangement uses TRBV6-5 and TRBJ2-6; D gene uncertain. Between the trimmed V and J ends, which lost 2 bases and 0 bases, there was a span of 8 bases. CDR3 length equals 16 residues. Germline CDR1 MNHEY, CDR2 SVGAGI. CDR3 in amino acids: CASSYEVTSGANVLTF. In nucleotides, the CDR3 is TGTGCCAGCAGTTACGAAGTGACCTCTGGGGCCAACGTCCTGACTTTC.